These 10 T cell receptor beta chains were sequenced from one sample in a study of molecular identifiers for immune sequencing clone quantification. TCRdb reprocessed the PCR reads with MiXCR, giving one entry per CDR3 protein. The sample consists of 40,000 to 45,000 distinct CDR3 sequences, approximately 22% of them appearing once. The sequenced material came from naive CD8+ T cells from blood, with Jurkat cell RNA spiked in. The subset is: FACS-sorted CD8+CD4-CCR7+CD45RA+ naive T cells. The receptors come from a human donor in good health. Some libraries in this study had Jurkat cell RNA spiked in.

In regard to this clonotype: A much larger clone is a single base away; this may be a read error. The chain joins TRBV5-1 to TRBJ1-1; 10 bases match TRBD1. The CDR3 extends over 14 amino acids. Looked up from germline, CDR1 is SGHRS and CDR2 is YFSETQ. The CDR3 reads CASSFGQGDTEAYF. The CDR3 DNA is TGCGCCAGCAGCTTTGGACAGGGGGACACTGAAGCTTACTTT.

This clonotype has just a few counts. The gene calls are TRBV13 and TRBJ1-2; unclear D gene. The CDR3 covers 14 residues. Germline V gene sequence: CDR1 PRHDT, CDR2 FYEKMQ (reference sequence). V was clipped by 4 bases and J by 3 bases, with 12 bases between them. The CDR3 DNA is TGTGCCAGCAGCTCTGGCGCAGCCTACTATGGCTACACCTTC. Protein product: CASSSGAAYYGYTF.

This clonotype was counted many times. The rearrangement uses TRBV20-1 and TRBJ2-3, with TRBD2 identical over 9 bases. Germline CDR1 DFQATT, CDR2 SNEGSKA (reference sequence). V shed 0 bases, J shed 2 bases, and the junction held 9 bases outside the gene matches. CDR3 length: 17 amino acids. In nucleotides, the CDR3 is TGCAGTGCTAGAGATATGCGGGAGGGCCGTTACACAGATACGCAGTATTTT. It yields the protein CSARDMREGRYTDTQYF.

Concerning this clonotype: The CDR3 does not end in the conserved phenylalanine or tryptophan, so this is likely a read error. The genes are TRBV6-1 and TRBJ2-2, with D possibly matching TRBD1 (5 bases). With 6 bases removed from V and 6 bases from J, the gap between germline ends came to 8 bases. Looked up from germline, CDR1 is MNHNS and CDR2 is SASEGT. The length of the CDR3 is 12 residues. The CDR3 loop reads CASRQGAGELFV. The CDR3 nucleotides read TGTGCCAGCAGGCAGGGCGCCGGGGAGCTGTTTGTT.

Of note for this clonotype: Sequence at one end of the junction differs from germline and may be a read error. The chain carries TRBV7-2 and TRBJ1-1; maybe TRBD1 (6 bases). Germline V gives CDR1 SGHTA, CDR2 FQGNSA. The CDR3 consists of 18 residues. CDR3 residues: CASSPWGGARVGDTAAFF. The CDR3 DNA reads TGTGCCAGCAGCCCCTGGGGGGGCGCCAGGGTAGGTGACACTGCAGCTTTCTTT.

Regarding this clonotype: Given a much more abundant clone one base away, this may be a read error. The genes are TRBV6-2 or TRBV6-3 and TRBJ2-3; the match to TRBD1 covers 8 bases. CDR1 MNHEY and CDR2 SVGEGT come from the germline V gene. This CDR3 spans 15 amino acids. CDR3 sequence (DNA): TGTGCCGGCAGTCAGCACGGACAGGGCGGTGATACGCAGTATTTT. Its translation is CAGSQHGQGGDTQYF.

J is TRBJ2-1 and V is TRBV4-3; maybe TRBD2 (5 bases). CDR3 length: 14 amino acids. V was trimmed by 4 bases and J by 8 bases, leaving 15 bases between them. Germline V CDR1 and CDR2: LGHNA, YSLEER. As DNA, the CDR3 is TGCGCCAGCAGCCCAATAAAGGAGGCAGATGAGCAGTTCTTC. It codes for CASSPIKEADEQFF.

This clonotype was seen many times. The chain recombines TRBV6-2 or TRBV6-3 with TRBJ2-1; TRBD1 might be the D (5 bases). V lost 5 bases and J 5 bases, leaving 16 bases between the germline ends. CDR1 and CDR2 from the germline V gene are MNHEY and SVGEGT. CDR3 length: 15 residues. Here the CDR3 reads CASSPAPQGHNEQFF. The CDR3 coding sequence is TGTGCCAGCAGTCCCGCCCCCCAGGGTCACAATGAGCAGTTCTTC.

This clonotype was detected ten times or more. The chain combines TRBV14 with TRBJ1-1; a possible D gene is TRBD1 (6 bases). CDR1 is SGHDN and CDR2 is FVKESK in the germline V gene. CDR3 length: 15 residues. V was shortened by 0 bases and J by 8 bases, with 16 bases between the two germline ends. For the CDR3, the DNA is TGTGCCAGCAGCCAAGATAGAACAGGGATATGGGAAGCTTTCTTT. Translated: CASSQDRTGIWEAFF.

This clonotype has at least ten counts. The chain is built from TRBV10-2 and TRBJ1-5; D remains unclear. Germline values: CDR1 WSHSY, CDR2 SAAADI. V lost 1 base and J lost 5, with 6 bases in between. The CDR3 is 13 amino acids. The CDR3: CASSEYGYQPQHF. CDR3 nucleotides: TGCGCCAGCAGTGAGTACGGGTATCAGCCCCAGCATTTT.